This T cell receptor beta chain comes out of a study of post-analysis software for immune sequencing data. Study-wide background: Included among the disease courses, which were recorded for the cohort, were relapsing-remitting, secondary progressive and progressive-relapsing multiple sclerosis. Study-wide points: TRBV5-6, TRBV5-1 and TRBV20-1 were among roughly five TRBV segments more frequent in patients than controls. F measure grouped same-batch samples tightly together. Controls significantly exceeded multiple sclerosis patients in normalized Chao1 diversity.

Sequencing libraries made from TCR beta cDNA carried unique molecular identifiers. Each sample of roughly 0.95 to 10 million input T cells yielded around 500,000 cDNA molecules, so each molecule approximated one T cell. TCRdb ran MiXCR on the PCR reads and lists one entry per CDR3 protein. The sample yields roughly 650,000 distinct CDR3 sequences, approximately 59% seen once. Note on this clonotype: Its antigen is unknown.

The V and J ends lost 4 bases and 4 bases respectively, with 6 bases between them. The CDR3 spans 12 residues. Germline V lookup: CDR1 SGHRS, CDR2 YFSETQ. Sequencing used blood. This sequence was found in a girl aged 2 to 10 with multiple sclerosis. The V gene is TRBV5-1, the J gene TRBJ2-1, with D unclear. This CDR3 is CASSGIYNEQFF. For the CDR3, the DNA is TGCGCCAGCAGCGGCATTTACAATGAGCAGTTCTTC.